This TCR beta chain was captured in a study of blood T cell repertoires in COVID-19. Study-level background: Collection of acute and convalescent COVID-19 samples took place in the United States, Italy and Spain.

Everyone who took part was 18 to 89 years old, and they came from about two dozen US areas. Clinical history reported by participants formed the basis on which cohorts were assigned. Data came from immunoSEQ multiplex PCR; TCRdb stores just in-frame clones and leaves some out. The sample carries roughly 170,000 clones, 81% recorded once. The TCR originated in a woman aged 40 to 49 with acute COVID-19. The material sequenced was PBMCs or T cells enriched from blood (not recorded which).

The CDR3 spells CASSLADRGRAYEQYF. The CDR3 DNA reads TGTGCCAGCAGCTTAGCGGACAGGGGTAGGGCCTACGAGCAGTACTTC. J is TRBJ2-7 and V is TRBV7-2; TRBD1 agrees at 9 bases. Germline CDR1 and CDR2: SGHTA and FQGNSA. The V segment lost 0 bases and the J segment 2 bases; nucleotides outside the gene matches: 5. This CDR3 spans 16 amino acids.